This T cell receptor (beta chain) came from a study of regulatory T cells in long-lasting Graves disease. Study-wide points: It is possible that accuracy was reduced by the small size of the sample. Under persistent disease, TRBV28, TRBJ1-2 and TRBJ2-5 were used preferentially.

To make TCR beta libraries, researchers used iRepertoire HTBI primers and Arm-PCR of CDR3 regions. TCRdb ran MiXCR on the multiplex PCR reads and lists one entry per CDR3 protein. The sample contains about 660,000 distinct CDR3 sequences, approximately 31% of which appear only once. Stated time point: persistent/refractory GD, antithyroid drugs over 5 years with positive TRAb. The TCR library was prepared using RNA isolated from PBMCs. An endocrinology department in Xi'an, China, supplied the patients. A blood draw put about 9.9 milliliters of peripheral blood into EDTA tubes. Trimming left V 4 bases short and J 5 bases short, with 8 bases between. Per germline, CDR1 LGHDT and CDR2 YNNKEL (reference sequence). The CDR3 sequence is 12 residues long. Points on this clonotype: What it recognizes is unknown.

V is TRBV3-1 and J is TRBJ2-5, with D hard to call. The TCR sequence derives from a female donor with Graves disease. This specimen consisted of peripheral blood mononuclear cells (PBMCs), obtained when the disease was refractory, from a patient treated with antithyroid drugs. CDR3 amino acids: CASSPRIETQYF. The DNA for the CDR3 is TGTGCCAGCAGCCCCCGGATCGAGACCCAGTACTTC.